Presented here are 15 T cell receptor beta chains from one specimen sequenced in a study of response to subunit inactivated influenza vaccine. MiXCR, applied by TCRdb to the RT-PCR reads, yields one record per CDR3 protein. Of over 400,000 distinct CDR3 sequences in the sample, over 9.5% are singletons; the top ten hold approximately 12%. The sequencing here drew on PBMCs from blood, taken 40 to 50 days after vaccination. The receptors were gathered from a man aged 45-65 years who received an inactivated influenza vaccine.

This clonotype was picked up a small number of times. This chain links TRBV18 with TRBJ2-4; D may be TRBD1 (5 bases). The germline CDR1 and CDR2 sequences are KGHSH and LQKENI. Trimming stripped 2 bases from V and 1 base from J, with 21 bases between. CDR3 size: 19 residues. The CDR3, as DNA: TGTGCCAGCTCACCAAGCCCTTTTGGCCAGGGTGCTGCCAAAAACATTCAGTACTTC. It is translated as CASSPSPFGQGAAKNIQYF.

This clonotype has ten or more counts. The chain uses TRBV5-1 and TRBJ1-1; D may be TRBD1 (6 bases). Between the trimmed V and J ends, which lost 4 bases and 1 base, there was a span of 20 bases. Germline V gene sequence: CDR1 SGHRS, CDR2 YFSETQ. This CDR3 comprises 17 residues. The CDR3 sequence: CASSPGHGQKGNTEAFF. Here the CDR3 DNA reads TGCGCCAGCAGCCCGGGACACGGGCAGAAAGGGAACACTGAAGCTTTCTTT.

This clonotype came up a few times. This chain joins TRBV5-1 and TRBJ2-1, with D perhaps matching TRBD1 or TRBD2 (6 bases each). Deletions cut 2 bases from V and 6 bases from J, with 15 bases between. This CDR3 region has 15 residues. Germline CDR1 SGHRS, CDR2 YFSETQ. CDR3 in DNA: TGCGCCAGCAGCTTAACGGGGGCTCAGGTCAATGAGCAGTTCTTC. Amino acid sequence: CASSLTGAQVNEQFF.

This clonotype was observed many times. This chain links TRBV9 with TRBJ2-1, with 8 nucleotides matching TRBD2. Germline V CDR1 and CDR2: SGDLS, YYNGEE. J lost 4 bases, V lost 0 bases, and 3 bases had no gene match. The CDR3 loop spans 15 amino acids. The CDR3 is CASSVGAGDYNEQFF. CDR3 DNA sequence: TGTGCCAGCAGCGTAGGAGCGGGGGATTACAATGAGCAGTTCTTC.

This clonotype was observed a few times. The CDR3 here is CASSPGGRDTEAFF. The DNA of the CDR3 is TGTGCCAGCAGCCCTGGGGGGCGGGACACTGAAGCTTTCTTT. The V call is TRBV7-8, the J call TRBJ1-1, with a possible D match to TRBD1 (6 bases). Trimming stripped 5 bases from V and 3 bases from J, with 13 bases between. The CDR3 is 14 amino acids. Germline V gene lookup returns CDR1 SGHVS and CDR2 FQNEAQ.

The chain couples TRBV12-3 or TRBV12-4 to TRBJ1-3; 7 nucleotides match TRBD1. CDR3 length: 13 amino acids. The ends lost 6 bases at V and 8 bases at J; junction bases unmatched: 7. This CDR3 is CASSPGGVDTIYF. The CDR3 region has the DNA TGTGCCAGCAGCCCAGGGGGGGTAGACACCATATATTTT.

This chain links TRBV27 with TRBJ2-7, with TRBD1 matching over 7 bases. The ends lost 6 bases at V and 3 bases at J; junction bases unmatched: 2. Germline-derived CDR1 and CDR2 are MNHEY and SMNVEV (reference sequence). The CDR3 consists of 12 residues. CDR3: CASRTGVYEQYF. DNA of the CDR3: TGTGCCAGCAGAACAGGGGTCTACGAGCAGTACTTC.

On this clonotype itself: Being one base from a much bigger clone, this may be a read error. The chain is built from TRBV10-3 and TRBJ2-3; 7 nucleotides match TRBD2. Losses at the gene ends were 8 bases for V and 2 bases for J; bases not matched to a gene: 7. The CDR3 is made up of 14 amino acids. Germline CDR1 ENHRY, CDR2 SYGVKD. The CDR3 is CAIRGGSYTDTQYF. The CDR3 coding sequence is TGTGCCATCCGGGGAGGGTCGTACACAGATACGCAGTATTTT.

This clonotype was detected a few times. The V gene is TRBV4-3, the J gene TRBJ1-6; D is possibly TRBD1 (5 bases). The CDR3 contains 16 residues. Germline values: CDR1 LGHNA, CDR2 YSLEER. Trimming left V 4 bases short and J 5 bases short, with 15 bases between. Here the CDR3 reads CASSLTGRRDNSPLHF. Written as DNA, the CDR3 is TGCGCCAGCAGCCTCACAGGACGGAGAGATAATTCACCCCTCCACTTT.

This clonotype was picked up many times. The chain links TRBV20-1 to TRBJ1-1; perhaps TRBD1 as D (5 bases). The V and J ends lost 2 bases and 6 bases respectively, with 16 bases between them. The CDR3 length is 14 residues. Germline V gives CDR1 DFQATT, CDR2 SNEGSKA (reference sequence). As DNA, the CDR3 is TGCAGTGCTAGACGGGACCGACGTTTGTCTGAAGCTTTCTTT. Translation: CSARRDRRLSEAFF.

The genes are TRBV24-1 and TRBJ2-2, with a possible D match to TRBD1 (5 bases). This CDR3 contains 13 residues. Germline V gives CDR1 KGHDR, CDR2 SFDVKD. The V end was cut by 7 bases, the J end by 6 bases, with 11 bases between. The CDR3 coding sequence is TGTGCCACCAGCCCGACAGTACCCGGGGAGCTGTTTTTT. Encoded protein: CATSPTVPGELFF.

This clonotype has a count of ten or more. The chain recombines TRBV4-2 with TRBJ2-7, with TRBD2 matching over 12 bases. Trimming at V came to 0 bases and at J to 6 bases, leaving 3 bases not matched to a gene. CDR1 LGHNA and CDR2 YNFKEQ come from the germline V gene. CDR3 length equals 15 residues. This CDR3 is CASSQEALAGGEQYF. The CDR3 DNA reads TGTGCCAGCAGCCAAGAAGCACTAGCGGGGGGCGAGCAGTACTTC.

V gene TRBV20-1 combines with J gene TRBJ1-2; D remains ambiguous. In germline, CDR1 is DFQATT, CDR2 SNEGSKA (reference sequence). The CDR3 loop spans 13 amino acids. Trimming removed 6 bases from V and 4 bases from J, with 15 bases in between. CDR3 nucleotides: TGCAGTGCCACGGACGCAAGACCCTATGGCTACACCTTC. Translation: CSATDARPYGYTF.

This clonotype appeared many times. The chain is built from TRBV6-5 and TRBJ2-3, with D uncertain. The V end was cut by 3 bases, the J end by 2 bases, with 9 bases between. From germline, CDR1 is MNHEY and CDR2 SVGAGI. This CDR3 is built from 14 residues. Here the CDR3 DNA reads TGTGCCAGCAGTTATACGCAGAACACAGATACGCAGTATTTT. This translates into CASSYTQNTDTQYF.

This clonotype has at least ten counts. J is TRBJ1-3 and V is TRBV29-1; D gene unclear. The V and J ends lost 6 bases and 4 bases respectively, with 13 bases between them. The germline gives CDR1 SQVTM, CDR2 ANQGSEA. This CDR3 has 13 residues. The CDR3 sequence: CSVDPGAGNTIYF. DNA of the CDR3: TGCAGCGTAGACCCGGGAGCCGGAAACACCATATATTTT.